This T cell receptor (beta chain) was profiled in a study of cytomegalovirus exposure and HLA in healthy donors. Study-wide results and limits: Analysis was carried out at a later point, and it linked a missense DCLRE1C variant to TCR beta V- and J-gene trimming. Serostatus for CMV was the only available immune exposure information. HLA restriction was apparent for most CMV-associated TCR beta chains in a later analysis.

The table lists this clone with a few counts. Its antigen is as yet unknown. The CDR3 sequence is 15 residues long. V was clipped by 4 bases and J by 0 bases, with 12 bases between them. Per the germline V gene, CDR1 is MDHEN and CDR2 is SYDVKM. Researchers ran the PCR with 60 Vbeta and 13 Jbeta primers. Data came from immunoSEQ multiplex PCR; TCRdb stores just in-frame clones and leaves some out. The sample consists of about 98,000 clones, 55% to 75% of them appearing once. The TCR was taken from a man aged 50 or older in good health and CMV-seronegative. The V gene is TRBV28, the J gene TRBJ1-1; D call uncertain. The specimen sequenced was PBMCs. CDR3 in amino acids: CASSSPRRMNTEAFF. CDR3 DNA sequence: TGTGCCAGCAGTTCCCCCCGGCGGATGAACACTGAAGCTTTCTTT.